This TCR beta chain comes out of a study of blood T cell repertoires in COVID-19. How the authors handled the data: Reference gene primer amplification yielded estimated nucleated cell counts. Here immunoSEQ multiplex PCR was the method, and the copy in TCRdb shows in-frame clones only, minus some. The V and J calls and the clone size are those of that table, but D and trimming were determined from the DNA. This sample has about 410,000 clones; around nine tenths occur once, and the top ten carry 1.5% to 1.8%. Deletions cut 0 bases from V and 2 bases from J, with 8 bases between. Per germline, CDR1 SGHNT and CDR2 YYREEE (reference sequence). This CDR3 contains 14 residues.

The receptor's source is a woman aged 35 to 49 with COVID-19, enrolled during active disease. The chain couples TRBV5-4 to TRBJ1-2; a possible D gene is TRBD1 (6 bases). The specimen was peripheral blood. The CDR3, as DNA: TGTGCCAGCAGCTTGGAGGGGGGGAACTATGGCTACACCTTC. Amino acid sequence: CASSLEGGNYGYTF.